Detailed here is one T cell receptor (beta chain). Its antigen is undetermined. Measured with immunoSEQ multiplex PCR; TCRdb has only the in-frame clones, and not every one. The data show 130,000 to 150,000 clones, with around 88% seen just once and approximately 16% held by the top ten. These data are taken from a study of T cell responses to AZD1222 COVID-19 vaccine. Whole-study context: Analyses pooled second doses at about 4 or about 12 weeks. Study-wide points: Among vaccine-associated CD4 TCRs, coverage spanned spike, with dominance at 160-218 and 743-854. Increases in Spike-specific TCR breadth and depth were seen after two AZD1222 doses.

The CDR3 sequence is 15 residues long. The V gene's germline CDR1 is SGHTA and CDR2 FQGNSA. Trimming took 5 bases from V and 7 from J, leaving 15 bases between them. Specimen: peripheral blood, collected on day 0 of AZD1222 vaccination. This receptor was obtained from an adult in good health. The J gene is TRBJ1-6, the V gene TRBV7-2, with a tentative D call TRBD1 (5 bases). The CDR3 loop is CASSPGTVENSPLHF. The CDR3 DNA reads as TGTGCCAGCAGCCCCGGGACGGTGGAGAATTCACCCCTCCACTTT.